This T cell receptor beta chain was documented in a study of blood T cell repertoires in COVID-19. This table comes from immunoSEQ multiplex PCR, and its TCRdb copy is limited to in-frame clones, with some not included. The sample consists of fewer than 350,000 clones, roughly 90% of them appearing once. CDR3 size: 13 residues. V shed 6 bases and J 3 bases; nucleotides not matched to a gene: 2. V gene TRBV12-3 or TRBV12-4 combines with J gene TRBJ1-2; 9 nucleotides agree with TRBD1. What was sequenced was peripheral blood. This sequence was found in a woman aged 55-69 years with COVID-19, enrolled during active disease. The CDR3 DNA follows: TGTGCCAGCAGGGGGACAGGGCACTATGGCTACACCTTC. Encoded protein: CASRGTGHYGYTF.